This paragraph covers one T cell receptor beta chain sequence. This receptor's antigen is unknown. No base qualities exist here, and no much larger clone lies one base off it. The CDR3 covers 15 residues, taking in both the cysteine and the phenylalanine. Only the CDR3 DNA stays, 45 bases, in frame from base 1. Sequences MNHEY (CDR1) and SMNVEV (CDR2) are obtained from the germline V gene (reference sequence). Unmatched junction bases come to 9, with V trimmed by 5 bases and J by 7 bases. This entry belongs to a study of cytomegalovirus exposure and HLA in healthy donors (dated by TCRdb to 2017 to 2019). For context, the study as a whole: An earlier analysis of approximately 640 of the donors reported roughly 300 Gb of sequence data and around 120 million unique TCR beta sequences from 150 million to 200 million T cells. An early release covering roughly 600 HLA-typed donors comprised approximately 300 gigabases of sequencing data and around 80 million unique TCR sequences. Among the roughly 380 genotyped donors, 81% belonged to the genetic ancestry cluster associated with self-reported Caucasian donors. The study was designed to test whether signatures of past pathogen exposure could be identified by cataloging public T cell receptors. The T cell repertoires of 670 or so subjects were profiled by immunosequencing and related to cytomegalovirus serostatus. Besides the first cohort of 550 to 750 subjects, a separate validation cohort made up of 90 to 150 different subjects was used. High-throughput TCR immunosequencing, statistical association of individual TCRs with disease status, and machine learning were combined to predict cytomegalovirus infection status. A later analysis re-examined previously published TCR beta repertoires from just over 650 donors and added high-resolution HLA genotyping to investigate patterns of TCR occurrence. In the later analysis, no new phenotypic data were used to find candidate immune exposures; instead, reliance was placed on TCR beta sequences and their occurrence across donors. In an earlier analysis of 550 to 700 of the donors, high-throughput TCR beta sequencing was used to judge whether each TCR beta V gene segment behaved as functional or pseudogenic. Donor age, sex, ethnicity and CMV serostatus were compiled together with the repertoire data. Genome-wide SNP genotypes for about 65% of the 666 donors were used in a later genetic analysis, which treated that subset as a discovery cohort. Every discovery cohort repertoire had been produced on one sequencing platform. Both class I and class II loci were covered by HLA typing, at four-digit resolution. The number of typed donors differed by locus: roughly 629-640 for A, B, C, DRB1 and DQB1; some 500 for DQA1; 606 for DPA1; and 400 to 480 for DPB1. Roughly five DR-DQ haplotypes were handled as single units for association and clustering because linkage in the cohort was strong. Among a few hundred genotyped donors of the cohort, an average of around 240,000 unique TCR beta nucleotide sequences were sequenced per donor, roughly 20% of them non-productive. General study outcomes and caveats: The cohort was sequenced for TCR beta chains only, and without alpha or paired-chain data the features that could be detected were limited. The study listed approximately 150 TCR beta chains as associated with cytomegalovirus. In a later analysis, HLA-associated TCR beta chains were found to be more clonally expanded and to have lower generation probabilities than equally common non-associated chains. In an earlier analysis of some 550 of the donors, most TCR beta V segments were observed in productive rearrangements about 90% or about 30% of the time, broadly matching IMGT annotations. According to a later analysis, parvovirus B19, influenza, CMV and Epstein-Barr virus appeared linked to several top co-occurrence clusters. Because HLA typing was missing for some donors at each locus, association tests included only the typed subset. A later genetic analysis associated a missense DCLRE1C variant with V-gene and J-gene trimming of TCR beta chains, and an independent cohort replicated the association. CMV serostatus was the only immune exposure information available for the cohort. Because the 87-base-pair reads could not distinguish some IMGT-functional V segments, including TRBV6-2 and TRBV6-3, those segments were excluded. In vitro tests confirmed that a few of the cytomegalovirus-associated TCR beta chains recognize cytomegalovirus antigens. While some public TCRs were present in many individuals, most TCR sequences turned up only very rarely across donors. The classifier was reported to diagnose cytomegalovirus status with high specificity and sensitivity in both the original cohort and the validation cohort. Linkage disequilibrium might explain the correlated functional status among segregating V segments, but an unknown experimental factor could not be excluded. The authors suggested that the approach could potentially be generalized to other disease states and immunological phenotypes. Sequencing depth was assumed to be roughly uniform across donors in the presence/absence analyses, though that assumption may not hold. The earlier analysis of fewer than 750 of the donors excluded roughly 17 rarely observed V segments, including chromosome 9 orphons, because counts were too low. In a later genetic analysis, fewer N-insertions in productive TCRs were reported among donors in an Asian-associated ancestry cluster than the 666-donor mean. A further reported finding was that TCR beta sequences accurately predicted the HLA-A and HLA-B alleles for most subjects in the first cohort. Strong co-occurrence of HLA alleles, especially DR and DQ, made assigning TCR associations to individual alleles difficult. According to a later analysis, most CMV-associated TCR beta chains appeared to be HLA-restricted, and the HLA associations seemed to be driven largely by CMV exposure. A cluster of highly shared sequence variants was judged likely to be a technical artifact of the sequencing pipeline. In a later analysis, some 17,000 TCR beta sequences were associated with specific HLA alleles at a false discovery rate of 0.05. A later analysis found that TCR association rates varied across HLA loci, with DRB1 alleles showing the most associated TCRs and HLA-C alleles the fewest.

The cohort consisted of 600 to 750 healthy bone marrow donors. All cohort members were sampled while nominally healthy, although unrecorded immune exposures were likely present. The donor tested CMV seropositive, placing the donor among the 289 seropositive members of the cohort. Every donor gave a peripheral blood sample, and the peripheral blood mononuclear cells from that sample were used for TCR beta sequencing. Genomic DNA was extracted from the blood cell samples with the Qiagen DNeasy Blood Extraction Kit. Libraries were constructed by the immunoSEQ multiplex PCR assay. For the multiplex PCR, a mixture combining 60 forward primers for TCR Vbeta segments and 13 reverse primers for TCR Jbeta segments was used. A multiplex PCR assay on genomic DNA amplified the CDR3 region of rearranged TCR beta genes. The amplified TCR beta libraries were sequenced on the Illumina HiSeq System as 87-base-pair reads. The authors' pipeline ran thus. A later analysis tallied 75 million to 95 million unique TCR beta chains across the approximately 670 repertoires, and some 10 million of those chains were shared by two or more donors. A nearest-neighbor algorithm error-corrected the raw reads and collapsed the reads into unique sequences, merging closely related sequences to remove PCR and sequencing errors. CDR3 sequences were aligned to IMGT reference sequences to assign V, D and J gene segments. Each retained sequence needed at least a six-nucleotide match to both a V gene segment and a J gene segment. A rearrangement counted as productive if the CDR3 had no stop codons and remained in frame with V and J, and every other rearrangement counted as non-productive. CDR3 was defined by IMGT convention, running from the second conserved V-encoded cysteine to the conserved J-encoded phenylalanine. The earlier analysis of 550 to 650 of the donors excluded any sequence lacking an unambiguous match to a single V gene segment. In an earlier analysis of 587 of the donors, a V segment was called functional when productive rearrangements were above 56.7%, and segregating when the standard deviation between donors exceeded 5%. A statistical classification framework was built to diagnose cytomegalovirus status from the catalog of TCR beta chain sequences. In a later analysis, V and J genes were assigned by comparing TCR nucleotide sequences against IMGT/GENE-DB human TR gene sequences. The TCRdist pipeline was used in a later analysis to assign CDR3 sequences and most-parsimonious VDJ recombination scenarios. In a later analysis, each TCR beta chain was defined by its CDR3 amino acid sequence together with its V-gene family, and reads lacking a unique V-gene family were excluded. A later analysis removed 592 highly shared, low-generation-probability nucleotide sequences to deal with suspected cross-contamination and a sequencing artifact. In a later analysis, a clonal expansion index for each public chain was calculated from normalized within-repertoire ranks of inferred template counts. Generation probabilities in a later analysis came from a VDJ recombination model fitted to out-of-frame rearrangements, and those results were checked against IGoR. A later analysis scored TCR-TCR, TCR-HLA and TCR-CMV co-occurrence with hypergeometric tests, applying a repertoire-size bias correction to TCR pairs. A later analysis estimated false discovery rates by permuting HLA or CMV assignments 20 times. In a later analysis, co-occurring TCRs were grouped using DBSCAN, and TCRdist sequence similarity was added for clustering within HLA-allele-positive subsets. Repertoires with fewer than 30,000 or more than 120,000 public chains were left out of co-occurrence clustering, as were about 5 repertoires with anomalous nucleotide sharing. Imported from immuneACCESS, the table was reduced by TCRdb to in-frame sequences with V and J called. These copies leave out some clones; in studies compared against another copy, an unresolved V gene accounts for under half, and the cause of the remainder is not known. The DNA was the basis for D and trimming; V, J and clone size are from that table. The table for this sample lists 170,000 or so clones; 70% to 85% of them were counted only once. The biggest ten clones account for about 1.5% of the sample.

The clonotype originates from a woman between 25 and 40 years old in good health and CMV-seropositive. The sequenced sample was PBMCs. Recombination linked TRBV27 to TRBJ1-4, with 8 central nucleotides matching TRBD1. The nucleotides read TGTGCCAGCAGTGGACGGACAGGGACGGTTGAAAAACTGTTTTTT. Translated, this gives CASSGRTGTVEKLFF.